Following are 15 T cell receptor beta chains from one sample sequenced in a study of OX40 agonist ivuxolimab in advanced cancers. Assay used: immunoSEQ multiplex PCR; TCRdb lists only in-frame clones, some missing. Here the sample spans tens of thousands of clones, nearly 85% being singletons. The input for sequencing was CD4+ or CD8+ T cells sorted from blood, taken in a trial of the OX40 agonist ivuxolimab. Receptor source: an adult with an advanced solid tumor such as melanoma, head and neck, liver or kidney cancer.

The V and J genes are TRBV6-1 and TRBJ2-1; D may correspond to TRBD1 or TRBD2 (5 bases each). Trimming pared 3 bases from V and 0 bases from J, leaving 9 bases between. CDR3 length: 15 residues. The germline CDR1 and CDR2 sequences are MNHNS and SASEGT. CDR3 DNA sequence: TGTGCCAGCAGTGAGGGGACCAGCTCCTACAATGAGCAGTTCTTC. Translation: CASSEGTSSYNEQFF.

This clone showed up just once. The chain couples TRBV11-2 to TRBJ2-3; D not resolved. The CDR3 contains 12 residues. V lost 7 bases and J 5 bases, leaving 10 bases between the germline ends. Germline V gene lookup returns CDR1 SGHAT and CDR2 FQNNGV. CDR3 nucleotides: TGTGCCAGCACCTGGTCGGTAGATACGCAGTATTTT. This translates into CASTWSVDTQYF.

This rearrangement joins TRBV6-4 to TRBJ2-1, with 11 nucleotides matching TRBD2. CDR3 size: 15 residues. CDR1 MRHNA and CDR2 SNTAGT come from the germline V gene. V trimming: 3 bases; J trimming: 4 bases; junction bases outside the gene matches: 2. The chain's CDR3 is CASSEGTSGYNEQFF. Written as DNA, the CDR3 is TGTGCCAGCAGTGAGGGGACTAGCGGTTACAATGAGCAGTTCTTC.

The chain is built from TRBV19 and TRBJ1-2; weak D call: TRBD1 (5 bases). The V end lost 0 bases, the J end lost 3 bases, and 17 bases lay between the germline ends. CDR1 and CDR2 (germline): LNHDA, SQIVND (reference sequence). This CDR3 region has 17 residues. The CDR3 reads CASSIDYEQERYYGYTF. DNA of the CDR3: TGTGCCAGTAGTATAGATTATGAACAGGAAAGATACTATGGCTACACCTTC.

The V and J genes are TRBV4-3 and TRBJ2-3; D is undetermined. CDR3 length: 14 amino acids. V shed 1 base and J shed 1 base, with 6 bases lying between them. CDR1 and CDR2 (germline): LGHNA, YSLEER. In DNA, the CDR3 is TGCGCCAGCAGCCAAGCCTCCCGCACAGATACGCAGTATTTT. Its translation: CASSQASRTDTQYF.

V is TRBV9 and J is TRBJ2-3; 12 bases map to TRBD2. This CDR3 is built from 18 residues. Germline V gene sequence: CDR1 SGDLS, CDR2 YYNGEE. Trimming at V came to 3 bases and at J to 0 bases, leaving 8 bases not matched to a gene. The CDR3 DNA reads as TGTGCCAGCAGCGGTACCGGGACTAGCGGGTCTAGCACAGATACGCAGTATTTT. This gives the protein CASSGTGTSGSSTDTQYF.

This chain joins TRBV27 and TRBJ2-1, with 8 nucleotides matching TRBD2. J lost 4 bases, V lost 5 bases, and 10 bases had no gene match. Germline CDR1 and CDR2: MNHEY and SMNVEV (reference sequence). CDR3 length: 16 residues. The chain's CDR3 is CASSPSSGWAYNEQFF. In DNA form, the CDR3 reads TGTGCCAGCAGTCCTTCTAGCGGGTGGGCTTACAATGAGCAGTTCTTC.

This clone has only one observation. The CDR3 sequence is CASRTASQGTQYF. The DNA of the CDR3 is TGTGCCAGCCGGACAGCCTCCCAGGGGACCCAGTACTTC. The chain recombines TRBV6-5 with TRBJ2-5, with D possibly TRBD1 on 6 matching bases. The V and J ends lost 8 bases and 7 bases respectively, with 17 bases between them. Per the germline V gene, CDR1 is MNHEY and CDR2 is SVGAGI. This CDR3 has 13 residues.

The CDR3 loop is CASSSPQGGVGDEQFF. The DNA of the CDR3 is TGTGCCAGCAGCTCGCCGCAGGGCGGGGTCGGGGATGAGCAGTTCTTC. The chain uses TRBV9 and TRBJ2-1; perhaps TRBD2 as D (6 bases). The germline V gene has CDR1 SGDLS and CDR2 YYNGEE. With 4 bases removed from V and 8 bases from J, the gap between germline ends came to 22 bases. This CDR3 spans 16 amino acids. The full variable domain, rest sourced from reference TRBV9 and TRBJ2-1, is DSGVTQTPKHLITATGQRVTLRCSPRSGDLSVYWYQQSLDQGLQFLIQYYNGEERAKGNILERFSAQQFPDLHSELNLSSLELGDSALYFCASSSPQGGVGDEQFFGPGTRLTVL.

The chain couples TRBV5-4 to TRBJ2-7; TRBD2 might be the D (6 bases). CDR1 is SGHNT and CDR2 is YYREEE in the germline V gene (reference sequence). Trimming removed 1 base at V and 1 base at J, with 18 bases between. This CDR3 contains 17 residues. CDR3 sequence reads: CASSLLLTSPISYEQYF. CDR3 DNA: TGTGCCAGCAGCTTGCTTTTGACTAGTCCTATATCCTACGAGCAGTACTTC.

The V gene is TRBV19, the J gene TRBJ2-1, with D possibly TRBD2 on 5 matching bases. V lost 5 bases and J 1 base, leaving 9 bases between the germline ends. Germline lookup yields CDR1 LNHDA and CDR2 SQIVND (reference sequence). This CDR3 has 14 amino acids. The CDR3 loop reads CASSPRGSYNEQFF. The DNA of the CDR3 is TGTGCCAGTAGTCCCCGGGGTTCCTACAATGAGCAGTTCTTC.

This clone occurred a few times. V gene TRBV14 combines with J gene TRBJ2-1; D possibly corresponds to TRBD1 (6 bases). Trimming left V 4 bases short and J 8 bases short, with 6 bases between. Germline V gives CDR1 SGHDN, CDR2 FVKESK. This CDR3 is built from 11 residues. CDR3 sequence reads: CASSPGDEQFF. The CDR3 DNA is TGTGCCAGCAGCCCAGGGGATGAGCAGTTCTTC.

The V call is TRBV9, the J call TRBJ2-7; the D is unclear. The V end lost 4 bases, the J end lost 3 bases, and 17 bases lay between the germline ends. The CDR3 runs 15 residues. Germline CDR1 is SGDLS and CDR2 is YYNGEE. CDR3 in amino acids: CASSPRESPYYEQYF. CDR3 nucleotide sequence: TGTGCCAGCAGCCCCCGTGAAAGTCCGTACTACGAGCAGTACTTC.

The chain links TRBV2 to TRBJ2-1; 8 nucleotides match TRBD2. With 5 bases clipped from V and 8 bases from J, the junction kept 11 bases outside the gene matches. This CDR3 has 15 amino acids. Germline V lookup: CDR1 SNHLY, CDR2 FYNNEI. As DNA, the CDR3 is TGTGCCAGCAGTTCTCCTACAGCGGGAGTGGATGAGCAGTTCTTC. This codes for CASSSPTAGVDEQFF.

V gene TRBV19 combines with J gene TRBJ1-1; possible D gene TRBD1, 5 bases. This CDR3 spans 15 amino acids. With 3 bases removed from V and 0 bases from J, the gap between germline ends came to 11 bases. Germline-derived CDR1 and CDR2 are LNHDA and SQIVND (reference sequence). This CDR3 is CASSIDGALNTEAFF. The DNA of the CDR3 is TGTGCCAGTAGTATCGACGGGGCTTTGAACACTGAAGCTTTCTTT. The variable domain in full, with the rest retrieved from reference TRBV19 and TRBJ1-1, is DGGITQSPKYLFRKEGQNVTLSCEQNLNHDAMYWYRQDPGQGLRLIYYSQIVNDFQKGDIAEGYSVSREKKESFPLTVTSAQKNPTAFYLCASSIDGALNTEAFFGQGTRLTVV.